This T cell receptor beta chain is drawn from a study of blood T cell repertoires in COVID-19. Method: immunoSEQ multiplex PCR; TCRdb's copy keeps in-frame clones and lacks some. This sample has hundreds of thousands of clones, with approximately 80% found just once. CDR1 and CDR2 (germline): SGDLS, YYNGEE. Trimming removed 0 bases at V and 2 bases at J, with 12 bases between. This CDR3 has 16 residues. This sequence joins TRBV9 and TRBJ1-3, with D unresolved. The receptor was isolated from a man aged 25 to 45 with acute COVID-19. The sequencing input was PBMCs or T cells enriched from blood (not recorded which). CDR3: CASSVATVAAGNTIYF. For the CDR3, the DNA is TGTGCCAGCAGCGTAGCTACAGTGGCAGCTGGAAACACCATATATTTT.